Below, 24 T cell receptor beta chains from the same sample are listed, as sequenced in a study of response to subunit inactivated influenza vaccine. TCRdb passed the RT-PCR reads through MiXCR, listing each CDR3 protein once. The sample yields hundreds of thousands of distinct CDR3 sequences, about a sixth seen once. Sequencing was performed on PBMCs from blood, taken approximately 12 days after vaccination. The source is a man between 50 and 59 years old who received an inactivated influenza vaccine.

This clonotype was seen ten or more times. The V gene is TRBV7-2, the J gene TRBJ1-5, with 9 bases matching TRBD1. The length of the CDR3 is 14 residues. CDR1 is SGHTA and CDR2 is FQGNSA in the germline V gene. Germline trimming cut 3 bases from V and 5 bases from J; bases unmatched to any gene: 2. In DNA form, the CDR3 reads TGTGCCAGCAGCTTGACAGGGGGAGATCAGCCCCAGCATTTT. Its protein is CASSLTGGDQPQHF.

The chain is built from TRBV6-6 and TRBJ2-3; D is unclear. The CDR3 is 13 residues long. V lost 0 bases to trimming and J lost 6 bases, with 7 bases between them. Germline CDR1 MNHNY, CDR2 SVGAGI (reference sequence). The DNA of the CDR3 is TGTGCCAGCAGTTACTCGAGGCACGATACGCAGTATTTT. Its translation is CASSYSRHDTQYF.

In its sample, this clonotype was seen a few times. The gene calls are TRBV14 and TRBJ2-5, with a tentative D call TRBD2 (5 bases). The CDR3 is 16 amino acids. The germline V gene has CDR1 SGHDN and CDR2 FVKESK. Trimming removed 0 bases from V and 5 bases from J, with 16 bases in between. The chain's CDR3 is CASSQDSAGGWETQYF. CDR3 coding DNA: TGTGCCAGCAGCCAAGATTCGGCAGGCGGGTGGGAGACCCAGTACTTC.

This clonotype was seen a few times. V usage is TRBV3-1 and J usage is TRBJ2-7; D might be TRBD1 (6 bases). Germline CDR1 and CDR2: LGHDT and YNNKEL (reference sequence). The V end was cut by 1 base, the J end by 3 bases, with 13 bases between. The CDR3 has 15 residues. In nucleotides, the CDR3 is TGTGCCAGCAGCCAAGCGTGGGGGCAGGGCTACGAGCAGTACTTC. This translates into CASSQAWGQGYEQYF.

J is TRBJ2-5 and V is TRBV20-1; 7 nucleotides agree with TRBD2. The V segment lost 2 bases and the J segment 0 bases; nucleotides outside the gene matches: 12. This CDR3 comprises 17 residues. Germline V gene lookup returns CDR1 DFQATT and CDR2 SNEGSKA (reference sequence). The CDR3, as DNA: TGCAGTGCTAGACCCATGATAGCGGGCCGGTACCAAGAGACCCAGTACTTC. Its protein product is CSARPMIAGRYQETQYF.

This clonotype was seen a few times. J is TRBJ1-2 and V is TRBV6-5; D is possibly TRBD1 (6 bases). This CDR3 spans 15 amino acids. The V end lost 2 bases, the J end lost 7 bases, and 17 bases lay between the germline ends. In germline, CDR1 is MNHEY, CDR2 SVGAGI. DNA for the CDR3: TGTGCCAGCAGTTACAGGGGGGGGCTGCGTAGTGGCTACACCTTC. Translated: CASSYRGGLRSGYTF.

The sample holds a few counts of this clonotype. CDR3 DNA: TGTGCCATCAGTGAGTCTGCGAATTCCTACAATGAGCAGTTCTTC. It codes for CAISESANSYNEQFF. V usage is TRBV10-3 and J usage is TRBJ2-1; no clear D. With 0 bases removed from V and 1 base from J, the gap between germline ends came to 7 bases. The CDR3 has 15 amino acids. Per the germline V gene, CDR1 is ENHRY and CDR2 is SYGVKD.

This clonotype has more than one count but fewer than ten. The V gene is TRBV12-3 or TRBV12-4, the J gene TRBJ2-7; D gene uncertain. Trimming left V 6 bases short and J 4 bases short, with 16 bases between. CDR3 length: 14 residues. CDR3 nucleotides: TGTGCCAGCAGCTATATGGGCTCGACTTACGAGCAGTACTTC. Encoded protein: CASSYMGSTYEQYF.

This clonotype has only a few counts. The rearrangement uses TRBV15 and TRBJ2-5; TRBD1 is a possible D gene (6 bases). Between the trimmed V and J ends, which lost 5 bases and 5 bases, there was a span of 12 bases. CDR1 and CDR2 (germline): LNHNV, YYDKDF (reference sequence). The CDR3 loop spans 13 amino acids. The CDR3 protein is CATSFTGWETQYF. CDR3 coding DNA: TGTGCCACCAGCTTTACAGGGTGGGAGACCCAGTACTTC.

This clonotype was observed a handful of times. This sequence joins TRBV18 and TRBJ2-4, with D tentatively TRBD2 (6 bases). CDR3 length equals 16 residues. Trimming left V 3 bases short and J 5 bases short, with 17 bases between. Germline CDR1 KGHSH, CDR2 LQKENI. The chain's CDR3 is CASSPGNLRGENIQYF. The CDR3 region has the DNA TGTGCCAGCTCACCGGGGAACCTACGCGGGGAAAACATTCAGTACTTC.

The J gene is TRBJ2-2, the V gene TRBV7-6, with TRBD1 matching over 8 bases. The J segment lost 7 bases and the V segment lost 0 bases, leaving 4 bases of the junction unmatched. CDR3 length: 15 residues. Germline V CDR1 and CDR2: SGHVS, FNYEAQ. CDR3 amino acids: CASSLATGAGGELFF. For the CDR3, the DNA is TGTGCCAGCAGCTTAGCGACAGGGGCTGGCGGGGAGCTGTTTTTT.

This clonotype showed up just once. The chain has TRBV20-1 and TRBJ2-2; unclear D gene. Germline V gives CDR1 DFQATT, CDR2 SNEGSKA (reference sequence). The V end was cut by 5 bases, the J end by 2 bases, with 9 bases between. CDR3 size: 13 residues. DNA for the CDR3: TGCAGTGCTCATCCTCGTAACACCGGGGAGCTGTTTTTT. As protein: CSAHPRNTGELFF.

The chain employs TRBV7-3 and TRBJ2-6; D is undetermined. V lost 6 bases to trimming and J lost 0 bases, with 9 bases between them. The CDR3 is 15 residues long. Germline CDR1 is SGHTA and CDR2 is FQGTGA. Here the CDR3 reads CASSQQPSGANVLTF. CDR3 nucleotide sequence: TGTGCCAGCAGTCAACAGCCCTCTGGGGCCAACGTCCTGACTTTC.

This chain joins TRBV5-1 and TRBJ1-1; perhaps TRBD1 as D (5 bases). This CDR3 region has 13 residues. From germline, CDR1 is SGHRS and CDR2 YFSETQ. V lost 5 bases to trimming and J lost 6 bases, with 14 bases between them. This CDR3 is CASRRDRVAEAFF. In DNA, the CDR3 is TGCGCCAGCAGGAGGGACCGGGTCGCTGAAGCTTTCTTT.

Only one count was recorded for this clonotype. The CDR3, as DNA: TGTGCCAGCAGCAAAGGAAAGGCGGACAGTCTGATGGACTACGAGCAGTACTTC. It is translated as CASSKGKADSLMDYEQYF. The rearrangement links TRBV21-1 to TRBJ2-7; whether TRBD1, the table's D call, matches the DNA was not checked. TRBV21-1 is tagged as a pseudogene. The CDR3 is made up of 18 amino acids.

The sample holds a few counts of this clonotype. The chain recombines TRBV20-1 with TRBJ1-4; no firm D call. Germline loops: CDR1 DFQATT, CDR2 SNEGSKA (reference sequence). This CDR3 spans 19 amino acids. Trimming took off 0 bases at V and 1 base at J, with 21 bases between the two ends. The CDR3 nucleotides read TGCAGTGCTAGAGACGACAAAAGGACCAACAAGCTAACTAATGAAAAACTGTTTTTT. Translating it yields CSARDDKRTNKLTNEKLFF.

This clonotype was picked up a small number of times. This chain joins TRBV20-1 and TRBJ2-3; unclear D gene. CDR3 size: 14 residues. CDR1 is DFQATT, CDR2 SNEGSKA, per germline (reference sequence). Trimming left V 7 bases short and J 0 bases short, with 14 bases between. CDR3 nucleotide sequence: TGCAGTGAAAATGGGGTATCTAGCACAGATACGCAGTATTTT. It translates to CSENGVSSTDTQYF.

CDR3 nucleotides: TGTGCCAGCAGCCAAGAAGGGGCAGGTCCCTCTGGAAACACCATATATTTT. It is translated as CASSQEGAGPSGNTIYF. The chain employs TRBV3-1 and TRBJ1-3, with a tentative D call TRBD1 (5 bases). Germline lookup yields CDR1 LGHDT and CDR2 YNNKEL (reference sequence). The CDR3 has 17 amino acids. The V and J ends lost 0 bases and 0 bases respectively, with 12 bases between them.

V and J are TRBV29-1 and TRBJ2-3; either TRBD1 or TRBD2 may fit D (6 bases each). There are 11 residues in the CDR3. V lost 7 bases and J 8 bases, leaving 13 bases between the germline ends. Germline lookup yields CDR1 SQVTM and CDR2 ANQGSEA. The CDR3 region is CSGSGGVTQYF. As DNA, the CDR3 is TGCAGCGGCTCCGGGGGCGTTACGCAGTATTTT.

This clonotype has just a few counts. The CDR3 reads CASSQEGLASHTQYF. The CDR3 bases are TGCGCCAGCAGCCAAGAGGGACTAGCGAGTCATACGCAGTATTTT. The V and J genes are TRBV4-1 and TRBJ2-3, with 10 nucleotides matching TRBD2. Germline CDR1 and CDR2: MGHRA and YSYEKL. The junction had 4 bases not matched to a gene; V was cut back by 0 bases and J by 7 bases. This CDR3 contains 15 residues.

The genes are TRBV7-8 and TRBJ2-3; 14 nucleotides match TRBD2. J gave up 4 bases and V 0 bases, and 9 bases lay outside the gene matches. The CDR3 has 19 residues. Germline CDR1 reads SGHVS; CDR2 reads FQNEAQ. CDR3 nucleotides: TGTGCCAGCAGCTTAGCCCGACTAGCGGGGGGGCCGAGGTCAGATACGCAGTATTTT. Translating it yields CASSLARLAGGPRSDTQYF.

This chain links TRBV7-8 with TRBJ2-5; 7 bases are a match to TRBD2. The CDR3 is made up of 16 amino acids. J lost 3 bases, V lost 2 bases, and 9 bases had no gene match. Germline V gene lookup returns CDR1 SGHVS and CDR2 FQNEAQ. CDR3 sequence reads: CASSLILAEQKETQYF. Written as DNA, the CDR3 is TGTGCCAGCAGCTTAATTCTAGCGGAACAAAAAGAGACCCAGTACTTC.

This rearrangement joins TRBV20-1 to TRBJ2-1; TRBD2 matches at 13 bases. J gave up 0 bases and V 1 base, and 21 bases lay outside the gene matches. The CDR3 totals 23 residues. CDR1 is DFQATT and CDR2 is SNEGSKA in the germline V gene (reference sequence). The CDR3 sequence: CSARGRDRGLAGSSDSSYNEQFF. Here the CDR3 DNA reads TGCAGTGCTAGAGGTCGGGACAGGGGACTAGCGGGATCCTCCGATAGCTCCTACAATGAGCAGTTCTTC.

The rearrangement links TRBV20-1 to TRBJ2-3, with TRBD1 identical over 8 bases. Germline trimming cut 0 bases from V and 0 bases from J; bases unmatched to any gene: 8. Germline-derived CDR1 and CDR2 are DFQATT and SNEGSKA (reference sequence). The CDR3 has 17 residues. The CDR3 reads CSARDLRTGSSTDTQYF. For the CDR3, the DNA is TGCAGTGCTAGAGATCTCCGGACAGGGAGCAGCACAGATACGCAGTATTTT.